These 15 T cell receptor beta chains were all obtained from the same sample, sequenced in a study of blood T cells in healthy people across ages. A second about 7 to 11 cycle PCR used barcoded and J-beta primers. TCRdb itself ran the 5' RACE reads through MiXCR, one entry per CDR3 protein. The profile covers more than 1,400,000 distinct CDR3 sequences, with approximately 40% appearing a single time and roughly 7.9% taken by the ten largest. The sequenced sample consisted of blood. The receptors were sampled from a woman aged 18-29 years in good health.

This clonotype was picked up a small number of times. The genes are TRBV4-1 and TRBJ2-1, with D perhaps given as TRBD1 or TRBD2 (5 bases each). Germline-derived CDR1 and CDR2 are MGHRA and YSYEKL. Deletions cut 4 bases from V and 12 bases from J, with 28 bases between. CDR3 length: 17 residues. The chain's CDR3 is CASSREFERPERGVQFF. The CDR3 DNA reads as TGCGCCAGCAGCCGGGAGTTTGAGCGGCCGGAAAGAGGGGTGCAGTTCTTC.

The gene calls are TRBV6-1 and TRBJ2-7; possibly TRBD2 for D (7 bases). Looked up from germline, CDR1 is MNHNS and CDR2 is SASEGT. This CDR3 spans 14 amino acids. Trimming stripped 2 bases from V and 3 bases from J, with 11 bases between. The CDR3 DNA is TGTGCCAGCAGTGAATTAGGGGGGGGCTACGAGCAGTACTTC. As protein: CASSELGGGYEQYF.

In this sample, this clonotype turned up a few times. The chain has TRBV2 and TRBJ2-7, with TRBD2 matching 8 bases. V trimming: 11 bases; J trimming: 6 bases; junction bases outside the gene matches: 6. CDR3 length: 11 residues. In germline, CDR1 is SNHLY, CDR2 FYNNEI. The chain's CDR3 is CAVREGGEQYF. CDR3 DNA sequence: TGTGCCGTACGGGAGGGGGGCGAGCAGTACTTC.

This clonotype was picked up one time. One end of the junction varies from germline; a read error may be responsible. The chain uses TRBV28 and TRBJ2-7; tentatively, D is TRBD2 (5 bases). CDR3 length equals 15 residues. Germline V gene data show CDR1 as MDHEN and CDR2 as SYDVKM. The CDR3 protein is CASSPAALSVHEQYF. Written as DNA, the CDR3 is TGCGCCAGCAGTCCAGCGGCGCTGTCGGTCCACGAGCAGTACTTC.

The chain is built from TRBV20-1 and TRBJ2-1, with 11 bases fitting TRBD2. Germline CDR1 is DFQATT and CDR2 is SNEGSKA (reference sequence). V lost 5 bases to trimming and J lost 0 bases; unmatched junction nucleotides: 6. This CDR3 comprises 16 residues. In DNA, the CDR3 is TGCAGTGCTCTGCCCGGGACTAGCGGCTCCTACAATGAGCAGTTCTTC. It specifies CSALPGTSGSYNEQFF.

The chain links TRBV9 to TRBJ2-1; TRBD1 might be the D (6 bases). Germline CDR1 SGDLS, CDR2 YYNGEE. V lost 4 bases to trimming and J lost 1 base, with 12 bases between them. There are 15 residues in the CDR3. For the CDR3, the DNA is TGTGCCAGCAGCTTAAAGGACAGTTCCTACAATGAGCAGTTCTTC. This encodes CASSLKDSSYNEQFF.

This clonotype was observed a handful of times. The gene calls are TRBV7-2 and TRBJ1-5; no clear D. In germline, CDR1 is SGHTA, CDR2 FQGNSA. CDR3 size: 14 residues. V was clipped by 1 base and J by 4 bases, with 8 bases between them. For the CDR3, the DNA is TGTGCCAGCAGCTTAGGTGGTGATAATCAGCCCCAGCATTTT. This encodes CASSLGGDNQPQHF.

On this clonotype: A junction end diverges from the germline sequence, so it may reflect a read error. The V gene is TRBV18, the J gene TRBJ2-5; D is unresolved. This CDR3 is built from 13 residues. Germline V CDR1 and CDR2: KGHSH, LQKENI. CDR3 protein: CASSPTLQETQYF. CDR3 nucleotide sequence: TGCGCCAGCAGTCCGACACTCCAAGAGACCCAGTACTTC.

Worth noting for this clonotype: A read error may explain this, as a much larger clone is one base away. The CDR3: CASSQGRAGIDEQYF. CDR3 bases: TGTGCCAGCAGCCAAGGCCGAGCGGGAATCGACGAGCAGTACTTC. The chain combines TRBV3-1 with TRBJ2-7; 7 bases fit TRBD2. The CDR3 is 15 residues long. J was trimmed by 5 bases and V by 1 base; bases with no gene match: 8. CDR1 is LGHDT, CDR2 YNNKEL, per germline (reference sequence).

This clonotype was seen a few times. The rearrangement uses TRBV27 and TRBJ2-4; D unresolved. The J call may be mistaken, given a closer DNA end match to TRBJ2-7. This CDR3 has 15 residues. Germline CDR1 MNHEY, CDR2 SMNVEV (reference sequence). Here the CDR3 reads CASSPLAAPYDEQYF. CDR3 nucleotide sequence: TGTGCCAGCAGTCCCTTGGCCGCCCCCTACGACGAGCAGTACTTC.

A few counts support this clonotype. The DNA for the CDR3 is TGTGCCAGCACCTCCCAAGATACGCAGTATTTT. Its protein product is CASTSQDTQYF. V and J are TRBV2 and TRBJ2-3; unclear D gene. This CDR3 spans 11 amino acids. Deletions cut 7 bases from V and 5 bases from J, with 7 bases between. In germline, CDR1 is SNHLY, CDR2 FYNNEI. The whole variable domain, remainder taken from reference TRBV2 and TRBJ2-3, is EPEVTQTPSHQVTQMGQEVILRCVPISNHLYFYWYRQILGQKVEFLVSFYNNEISEKSEIFDDQFSVERPDGSNFTLKIRSTKLEDSAMYFCASTSQDTQYFGPGTRLTVL.

The CDR3 spells CASSLNTRDEQFF. CDR3 coding DNA: TGTGCCAGCAGTTTAAACACTAGGGACGAGCAGTTCTTC. V gene TRBV12-3 or TRBV12-4 combines with J gene TRBJ2-1; tentatively, D is TRBD1 or TRBD2 (5 bases each). The CDR3 runs to 13 residues. The germline V and J ends were trimmed by 2 bases and 10 bases, with 12 bases remaining between them.

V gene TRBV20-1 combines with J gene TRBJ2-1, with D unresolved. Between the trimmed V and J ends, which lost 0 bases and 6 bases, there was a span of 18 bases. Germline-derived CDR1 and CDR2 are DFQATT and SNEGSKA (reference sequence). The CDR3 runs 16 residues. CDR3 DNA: TGCAGTGCTAGAGATGTTTCCCCTCAGGCCCTCAATGAGCAGTTCTTC. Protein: CSARDVSPQALNEQFF.

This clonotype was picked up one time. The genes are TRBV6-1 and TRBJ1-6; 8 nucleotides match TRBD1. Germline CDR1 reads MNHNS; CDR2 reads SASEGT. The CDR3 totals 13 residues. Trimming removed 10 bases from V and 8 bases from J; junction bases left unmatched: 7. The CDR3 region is CAISGQVYSPLHF. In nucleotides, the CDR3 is TGTGCCATTTCGGGACAGGTATATTCACCCCTCCACTTT.

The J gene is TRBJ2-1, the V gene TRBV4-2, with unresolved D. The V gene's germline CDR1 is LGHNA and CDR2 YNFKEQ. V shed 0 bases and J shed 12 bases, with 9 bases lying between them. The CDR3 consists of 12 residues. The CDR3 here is CASSQDSVVQFF. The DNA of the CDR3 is TGTGCCAGCAGCCAAGATTCGGTTGTGCAGTTCTTC.